The rows below give T cell receptor beta chains drawn from one sample of a study of type 1 regulatory T cells. For these receptors, no antigen is known. TCRdb ran MiXCR on the reads and lists one entry per CDR3 protein. The table lists around 64,000 distinct CDR3 sequences, roughly 20% of them singletons. Sequencing was carried out using cultured type 1 regulatory T (Tr1) cells, either the whole culture or a sorted fraction (not recorded which). All receptors come from a human donor in good health. CDR3s include the opening cysteine and the closing phenylalanine or tryptophan. D genes are given only for firm matches. Rows may omit the clone size; those that give it use once, few, many or a size class.

CASSRADTQYF TGCGCCAGCAGTAGGGCAGATACGCAGTATTTT - TRBJ2-3 11 TRBV27 -
CSAREGSSYEQYF TGCAGTGCTAGAGAGGGCAGTTCCTACGAGCAGTACTTC few TRBJ2-7 13 TRBV20-1 -
CASSLVLQGAPNTEAFF TGTGCCAGCAGCTTAGTACTACAGGGGGCACCGAACACTGAAGCTTTCTTT - TRBJ1-1 17 TRBV7-9 TRBD1
CSATRGQLNQPQHF TGCAGTGCTACGAGGGGACAGCTAAATCAGCCCCAGCATTTT many TRBJ1-5 14 TRBV20-1 TRBD1
CASKPGTSGDTGELFF TGTGCCAGCAAACCGGGGACTAGCGGCGACACCGGGGAGCTGTTTTTT few TRBJ2-2 16 TRBV4-2 TRBD2
CASSRNRGVMNTEAFF TGTGCCAGCAGCAGAAACAGGGGGGTTATGAACACTGAAGCTTTCTTT - TRBJ1-1 16 TRBV7-2 TRBD1
CASSLGLGDTEAFF TGCGCCAGCAGCTTGGGGCTGGGTGACACTGAAGCTTTCTTT - TRBJ1-1 14 TRBV5-1 -
CASRRTSGRFGELFF TGTGCCAGCAGACGGACTAGCGGGAGGTTCGGGGAGCTGTTTTTT - TRBJ2-2 15 TRBV6-1 TRBD2
CASRPTGINYGYTF TGTGCCAGCAGACCGACAGGGATCAACTATGGCTACACCTTC - TRBJ1-2 14 TRBV6-1 TRBD1
CASSLFPTSMGEQYF TGTGCCAGCAGTTTATTCCCGACTAGCATGGGCGAGCAGTACTTC few TRBJ2-7 15 TRBV27 TRBD2
CASSQGWTSGRTEQFF TGCGCCAGCAGCCAAGGCTGGACTAGCGGGAGGACAGAGCAGTTCTTC - TRBJ2-1 16 TRBV4-1 TRBD2
CASSLGLAGETQYF TGCGCCAGCAGCTTGGGCCTAGCGGGAGAGACCCAGTACTTC few TRBJ2-5 14 TRBV5-1 TRBD2
CATSVPVEQGDSGANVLTF TGTGCCACCAGTGTCCCGGTTGAGCAGGGGGACTCTGGGGCCAACGTCCTGACTTTC - TRBJ2-6 19 TRBV24-1 TRBD1
CASRVGQGDNEQFF TGTGCCAGCAGAGTGGGACAGGGGGACAATGAGCAGTTCTTC many TRBJ2-1 14 TRBV27 TRBD1
CAWSAEQGDTEAFF TGTGCCTGGAGTGCAGAACAGGGAGACACTGAAGCTTTCTTT - TRBJ1-1 14 TRBV30 -
CASSVSGVGDTQYF TGCGCCAGCAGCGTATCAGGGGTTGGCGATACGCAGTATTTT - TRBJ2-3 14 TRBV5-1 -
CASTSGTGTEAFF TGTGCCAGCACCTCCGGGACAGGCACTGAAGCTTTCTTT - TRBJ1-1 13 TRBV5-4 TRBD1
CASSPWASLSTDTQYF TGCGCCAGCAGCCCGTGGGCTAGCCTAAGCACAGATACGCAGTATTTT - TRBJ2-3 16 TRBV5-1 -
CASSDLPSSYEQYF TGTGCCAGCAGTGACTTGCCTAGCTCCTACGAGCAGTACTTC - TRBJ2-7 14 TRBV12-3/TRBV12-4 -
CVSSILYSNQPQHF TGTGTCAGTAGTATTCTCTATAGCAATCAGCCCCAGCATTTT - TRBJ1-5 14 TRBV19 -
CASSEVGTGELFF TGTGCCAGCAGTGAAGTCGGGACCGGGGAGCTGTTTTTT few TRBJ2-2 13 TRBV6-1 -
CASSHAGLAGGPDTQYF TGTGCCAGCAGCCACGCGGGACTAGCGGGAGGGCCAGATACGCAGTATTTT - TRBJ2-3 17 TRBV7-2 TRBD2